This entry concerns a single T cell receptor (beta chain). Its specificity is unknown. Use of 60 Vbeta and 13 Jbeta primers characterized the PCR. Original analysis: An analysis that came later counted tens of millions of unique TCR beta chains, about 10 million shared. The assay was immunoSEQ multiplex PCR, and TCRdb's table has in-frame clones only and misses some. That table gives V, J and clone size, and the DNA gave D and trimming. The top ten hold 1.5% to 2% of the sample, which has fewer than 200,000 clones, around three quarters seen once. The data originate from a study of cytomegalovirus exposure and HLA in healthy donors. Study results and limitations: A later analysis found TCR association rates differed by HLA locus, highest for DRB1 and lowest for HLA-C. Available immune exposure information covered CMV serostatus only. The study carried out a later analysis of TCR beta sequences. It associated 16,951 of them with specific HLA alleles at a false discovery rate of 0.05.

The TCR comes from a woman aged 25 to 39 in good health and CMV-seronegative. The sequencing sample was made of PBMCs.

CDR3 sequence: CASSRQAQETQYF. The CDR3 DNA follows: TGCGCCAGCAGCCGACAGGCCCAAGAGACCCAGTACTTC. This chain links TRBV5-1 with TRBJ2-5; a possible D gene is TRBD1 (6 bases). Germline V gene sequence: CDR1 SGHRS, CDR2 YFSETQ. This CDR3 spans 13 amino acids. The V gene lost 4 bases and the J gene lost 1 base, with 8 bases spanning the gap.